This T cell receptor (beta chain) was documented in a study of T cells in Graves' hyperthyroidism and ophthalmopathy. Points from the study as a whole: Using 13 V-J features, a model discriminated ophthalmopathy from stable hyperthyroidism. Blood held most thyroid clonotypes expanded above 0.001 frequency. Ophthalmopathy, as predicted by the model, came a median 6.5 months after the prediction.

V was pared by 7 bases and J by 5 bases, with 4 bases of the junction left unmatched. CDR1 SQVTM and CDR2 ANQGSEA come from the germline V gene. The CDR3 runs 13 residues. Template material for amplifying TCR beta CDR3 regions consisted of RNA transcripts. Initially, a first-round RT-PCR of the TCR CDR3 employed the HTBI primer set. TCRdb fed the multiplex PCR reads into MiXCR, producing one record per CDR3 protein. The table has about 570,000 distinct CDR3 sequences, around 42% seen once. The study based diagnoses on clinical symptoms, serum thyroxine and TRAb, thyroid ultrasound and orbital computed tomography. This clonotype came up many times. Its antigen is not known.

Input material: peripheral blood or thyroid tissue (not recorded which). This receptor was obtained from an adult woman with Graves' disease, either hyperthyroidism or ophthalmopathy (not recorded which). The chain couples TRBV29-1 to TRBJ2-2; TRBD2 aligns across 10 bases. This CDR3 reads CSGRTSGTGELFF. CDR3 DNA sequence: TGCAGCGGACGGACTAGCGGTACCGGGGAGCTGTTTTTT.